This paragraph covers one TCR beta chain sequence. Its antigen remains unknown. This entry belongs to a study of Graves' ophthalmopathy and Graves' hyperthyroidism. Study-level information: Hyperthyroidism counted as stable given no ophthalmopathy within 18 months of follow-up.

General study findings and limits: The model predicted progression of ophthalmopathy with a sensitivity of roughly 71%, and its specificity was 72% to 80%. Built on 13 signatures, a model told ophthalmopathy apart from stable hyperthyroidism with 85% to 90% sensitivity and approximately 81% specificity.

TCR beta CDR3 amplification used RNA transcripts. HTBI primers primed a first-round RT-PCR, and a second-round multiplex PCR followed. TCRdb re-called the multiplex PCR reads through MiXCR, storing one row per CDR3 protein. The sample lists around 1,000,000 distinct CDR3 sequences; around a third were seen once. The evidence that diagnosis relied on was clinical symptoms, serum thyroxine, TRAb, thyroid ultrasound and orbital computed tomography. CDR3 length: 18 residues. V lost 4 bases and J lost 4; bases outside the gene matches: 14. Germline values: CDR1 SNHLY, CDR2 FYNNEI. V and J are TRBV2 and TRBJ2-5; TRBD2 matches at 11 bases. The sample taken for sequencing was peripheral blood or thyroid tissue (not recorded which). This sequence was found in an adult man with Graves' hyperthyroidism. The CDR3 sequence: CASSAGTSGVRNRETQYF. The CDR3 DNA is TGTGCCAGCAGTGCCGGGACTAGCGGAGTTCGAAACCGAGAGACCCAGTACTTC.